The source of this TCR beta chain is a study of identical twins. Findings and limits, study-wide: A cross-sectional statistical analysis, not follow-up of the same donors, supported the conclusions. Memory repertoires lacked the insertion deficit that abundant cord blood beta clonotypes showed. Researchers reported weaker excess twin sharing in beta out-of-frame sequences.

This clonotype was recorded many times. Its antigen is undetermined. MiXCR, run by TCRdb on the 5' RACE reads, gives a single entry per CDR3 protein. The sample shows around 650,000 distinct CDR3 sequences, roughly 7.2% of them seen only once. CDR3 length equals 14 residues. With 6 bases clipped from V and 5 bases from J, the junction kept 5 bases outside the gene matches. These same data were also listed under a study on yellow fever vaccine responses in identical twins.

The sequence was collected from a woman aged 18-30 years in good health. The J gene is TRBJ1-5, the V gene TRBV12-3 or TRBV12-4, with TRBD1 identical over 9 bases. Input material: PBMCs. Here the CDR3 DNA reads TGTGCCAGCAGAGAACAGGGGGCTTATCAGCCCCAGCATTTT. It encodes CASREQGAYQPQHF.